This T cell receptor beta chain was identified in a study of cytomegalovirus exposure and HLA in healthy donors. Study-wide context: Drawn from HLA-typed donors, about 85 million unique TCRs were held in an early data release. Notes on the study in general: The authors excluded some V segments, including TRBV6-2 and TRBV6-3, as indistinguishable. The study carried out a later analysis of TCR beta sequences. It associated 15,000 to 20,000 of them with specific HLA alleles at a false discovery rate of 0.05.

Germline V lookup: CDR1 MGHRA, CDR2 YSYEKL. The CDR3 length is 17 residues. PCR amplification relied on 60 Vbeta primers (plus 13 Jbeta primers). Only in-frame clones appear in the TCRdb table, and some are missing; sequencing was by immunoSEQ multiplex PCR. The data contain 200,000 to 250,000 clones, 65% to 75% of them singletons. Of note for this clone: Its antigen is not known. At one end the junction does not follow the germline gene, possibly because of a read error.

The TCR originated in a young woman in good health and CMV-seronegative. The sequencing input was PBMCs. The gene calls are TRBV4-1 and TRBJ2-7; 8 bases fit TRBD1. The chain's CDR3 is CDSSQGTKQGVSYEQYF. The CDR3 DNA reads TGCGACAGCAGCCAAGGAACTAAACAGGGGGTTAGCTACGAGCAGTACTTC.